The present TCR beta chain was sequenced within a study of patients and donors after allogeneic stem cell transplantation. Trimming pared 4 bases from V and 5 bases from J, leaving 12 bases between. Germline assignment: CDR1 SGHDT and CDR2 YYEEEE. This CDR3 comprises 13 residues. This clonotype showed up just a few times. TCRdb reanalysed the RT-PCR reads using MiXCR and keeps one entry per CDR3 protein. Here the sample spans approximately 410,000 distinct CDR3 sequences, 16% being singletons. Sequenced sample: blood, either unsorted or a sorted T cell fraction (not recorded which). The rearrangement uses TRBV5-6 and TRBJ2-5; D is undetermined. The sequence derives from a human donor who was either an allogeneic HSCT recipient or a stem cell or donor lymphocyte infusion donor (not recorded which). It is not recorded whose cells these are; they may come from a transplant donor. The CDR3 DNA reads TGTGCCAGCAGCCTGTCGCCTGGGGAGACCCAGTACTTC. Translation: CASSLSPGETQYF.